The 13 T cell receptor beta chains presented below share a single source sample, sequenced in a study of early T cells in non-severe SARS-CoV-2 infection. MiXCR, applied by TCRdb to the 5' RACE reads, yields one record per CDR3 protein. The data hold tens of thousands of distinct CDR3 sequences, with about 4.5% observed a single time. The starting material was whole blood, obtained at baseline. The receptors derive from an adult who was a healthcare worker with PCR-confirmed SARS-CoV-2 infection or an uninfected control (not recorded which).

This clonotype was found many times. The rearrangement joins TRBV12-3 or TRBV12-4 to TRBJ1-2, with 8 bases matching TRBD1. Trimming took 3 bases from V and 3 from J; bases not matched to a gene: 0. The length of the CDR3 is 13 residues. CDR3 coding DNA: TGTGCCAGCAGTTTGGACAGGGACTATGGCTACACCTTC. This codes for CASSLDRDYGYTF.

This clonotype was seen many times. V is TRBV7-9 and J is TRBJ2-7, with D hard to call. Germline loops: CDR1 SEHNR, CDR2 FQNEAQ (reference sequence). This CDR3 has 11 amino acids. The V end was cut by 5 bases, the J end by 3 bases, with 5 bases between. The CDR3 sequence: CASSTYYEQYF. CDR3 bases: TGTGCCAGCAGCACCTACTACGAGCAGTACTTC.

At least ten counts were recorded for this clonotype. Mismatch with germline at one junction end may stem from a read error. In nucleotides, the CDR3 is TGTGCCAGCAGTTTAGTGGTCTCTGAAAACACCATATATTTT. This translates into CASSLVVSENTIYF. The chain carries TRBV12-3 or TRBV12-4 and TRBJ1-3; D uncertain. The CDR3 contains 14 residues.

This clonotype has a count of ten or more. The chain carries TRBV5-8 and TRBJ2-5; a possible D gene is TRBD1 (5 bases). V lost 1 base and J 2 bases, leaving 18 bases between the germline ends. The CDR3 loop spans 17 amino acids. Germline CDR1 SGHTS, CDR2 YDEGEE. CDR3: CASSLKVTAYSQETQYF. In DNA form, the CDR3 reads TGTGCCAGCAGCTTGAAGGTGACAGCGTATAGTCAAGAGACCCAGTACTTC.

This clonotype showed up many times. The chain couples TRBV29-1 to TRBJ1-5; 9 nucleotides line up with TRBD1. CDR1 and CDR2 (germline): SQVTM, ANQGSEA. The CDR3 covers 13 residues. V trimming: 8 bases; J trimming: 4 bases; junction bases outside the gene matches: 6. CDR3 bases: TGCAGCTCGGGACAGGGCCGAAATCAGCCCCAGCATTTT. Amino acids: CSSGQGRNQPQHF.

This chain uses TRBV29-1 with TRBJ1-4; 7 nucleotides align to TRBD1. After removal of 5 bases from V and 1 base from J, the junction contained 1 base not matched to a gene. This CDR3 contains 13 residues. Germline-derived CDR1 and CDR2 are SQVTM and ANQGSEA. This CDR3 reads CSVRQGTNEKLFF. CDR3 coding DNA: TGCAGCGTTAGACAGGGAACTAATGAAAAACTGTTTTTT.

This clonotype appeared many times. The V gene is TRBV4-3, the J gene TRBJ2-3; the D is unclear. CDR1 is LGHNA and CDR2 is YSLEER in the germline V gene. This CDR3 spans 15 amino acids. Trimming left V 0 bases short and J 0 bases short, with 7 bases between. CDR3 coding DNA: TGCGCCAGCAGCCAAGAAGCGATTAGCACAGATACGCAGTATTTT. It translates to CASSQEAISTDTQYF.

At least ten counts were recorded for this clonotype. This rearrangement joins TRBV4-2 to TRBJ2-7, with D possibly TRBD2 on 6 matching bases. V lost 6 bases to trimming and J lost 6 bases, with 18 bases between them. Germline V gene lookup returns CDR1 LGHNA and CDR2 YNFKEQ. The CDR3 sequence is 14 residues long. In nucleotides, the CDR3 is TGTGCCAGCAGACGACTAGGAGTAACTGGCGAGCAGTACTTC. Protein: CASRRLGVTGEQYF.

In this sample, this clonotype turned up many times. The rearrangement links TRBV28 to TRBJ2-3; the match to TRBD2 covers 11 bases. The CDR3 extends over 16 amino acids. From germline, CDR1 is MDHEN and CDR2 SYDVKM. With 2 bases clipped from V and 2 bases from J, the junction kept 3 bases outside the gene matches. The CDR3 nucleotides read TGTGCCAGCAGTTTAACGACTAGCGGGACCACAGATACGCAGTATTTT. Translation gives CASSLTTSGTTDTQYF.

This clonotype appeared many times. The J gene is TRBJ2-3, the V gene TRBV7-2; D ambiguous. Germline V gene sequence: CDR1 SGHTA, CDR2 FQGNSA. This CDR3 region has 16 residues. V dropped 1 base and J dropped 2 bases, with 13 bases sitting between them. In DNA, the CDR3 is TGTGCCAGCAGCTTAGGCGTAACGTCCTTCACAGATACGCAGTATTTT. Translated: CASSLGVTSFTDTQYF.

This clonotype showed up many times. This chain connects TRBV9 to TRBJ1-2; D ambiguous. CDR1 and CDR2 (germline): SGDLS, YYNGEE. Trimming cost V 2 bases and J 0 bases, with 5 bases left between them. The CDR3 contains 13 residues. The CDR3, as DNA: TGTGCCAGCAGCGTCCAGACTAACTATGGCTACACCTTC. It codes for CASSVQTNYGYTF.

This clonotype has ten or more counts. This chain uses TRBV25-1 with TRBJ1-5, with D possibly matching TRBD1 (5 bases). V dropped 2 bases and J dropped 0 bases, with 8 bases sitting between them. The CDR3 consists of 15 residues. Germline V gene lookup returns CDR1 MGHDK and CDR2 SYGVNS. The CDR3 DNA reads TGTGCCAGCAGTGAAGGAGGGGCTAGCAATCAGCCCCAGCATTTT. It encodes CASSEGGASNQPQHF.

This rearrangement joins TRBV11-3 to TRBJ2-7, with D hard to call. Trimming took 1 base from V and 0 from J, leaving 10 bases between them. This CDR3 contains 15 residues. Germline CDR1 is SGHNT and CDR2 is YENEEA. CDR3: CASSLAVGYSYEQYF. The CDR3 DNA reads as TGTGCCAGCAGCTTAGCCGTGGGCTACTCCTACGAGCAGTACTTC.